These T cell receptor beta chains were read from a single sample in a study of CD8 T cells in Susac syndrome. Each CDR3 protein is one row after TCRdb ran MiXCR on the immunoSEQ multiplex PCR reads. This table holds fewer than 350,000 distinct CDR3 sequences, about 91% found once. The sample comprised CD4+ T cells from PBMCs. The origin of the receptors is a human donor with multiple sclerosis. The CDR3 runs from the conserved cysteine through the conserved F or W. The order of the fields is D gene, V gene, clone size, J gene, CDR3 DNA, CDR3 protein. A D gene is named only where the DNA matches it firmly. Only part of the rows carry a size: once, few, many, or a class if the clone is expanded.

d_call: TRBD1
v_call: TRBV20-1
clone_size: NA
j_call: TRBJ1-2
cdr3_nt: TGCAGTGCTAGGGAGACAGGGATCCATGGCTACACCTTC
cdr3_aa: CSARETGIHGYTF

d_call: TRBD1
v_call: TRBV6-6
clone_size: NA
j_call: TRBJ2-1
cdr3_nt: TGTGCCAGCAGTTACGAGGGACAGGGGTACAATGAGCAGTTCTTC
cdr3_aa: CASSYEGQGYNEQFF

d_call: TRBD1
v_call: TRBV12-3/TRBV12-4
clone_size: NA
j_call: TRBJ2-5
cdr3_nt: TGTGCCAGCAGTTCCCCCCCCGGCAGGGGGCTACGTGAGACCCAGTACTTC
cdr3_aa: CASSSPPGRGLRETQYF

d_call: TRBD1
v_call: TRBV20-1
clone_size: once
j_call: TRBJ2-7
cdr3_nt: TGCAGTGCTTTCTCTCACCAGACAGGGGCCTCCTACGAGCAGTACTTC
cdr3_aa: CSAFSHQTGASYEQYF

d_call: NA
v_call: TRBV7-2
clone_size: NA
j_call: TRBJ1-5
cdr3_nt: TGTGCCAGCAGCTTGAGGGGTCTGAGCAATCAGCCCCAGCATTTT
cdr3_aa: CASSLRGLSNQPQHF

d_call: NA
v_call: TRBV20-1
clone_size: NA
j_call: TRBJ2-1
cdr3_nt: TGCAGTGCACACCATAGCGGCCGAGATGAGCAGTTCTTC
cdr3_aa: CSAHHSGRDEQFF

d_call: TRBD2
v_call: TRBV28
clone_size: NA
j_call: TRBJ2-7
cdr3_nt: TGTGCCCTCAGCGGGACGTTCAACGAGCAGTACTTC
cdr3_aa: CALSGTFNEQYF

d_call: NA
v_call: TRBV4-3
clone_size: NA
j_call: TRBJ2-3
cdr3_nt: TGCGCCAGCAGCCAATCGGATGGGGTGGCAAATACGCAGTATTTT
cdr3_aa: CASSQSDGVANTQYF

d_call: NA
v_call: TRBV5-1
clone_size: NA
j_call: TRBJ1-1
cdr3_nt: TGCGCCAGCAAGGAAGCGACAGGAACGAACACTGAAGCTTTCTTT
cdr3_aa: CASKEATGTNTEAFF

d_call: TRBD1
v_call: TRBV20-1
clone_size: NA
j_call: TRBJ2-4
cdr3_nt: TGCAGTGCTTGCCGGGACAGGGGGAAAAACATTCAGTACTTC
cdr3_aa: CSACRDRGKNIQYF

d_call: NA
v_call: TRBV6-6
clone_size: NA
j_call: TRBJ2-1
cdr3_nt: TGTGCCAGCAGTCCCCCTAGGTACGAGCAGTTCTTC
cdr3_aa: CASSPPRYEQFF

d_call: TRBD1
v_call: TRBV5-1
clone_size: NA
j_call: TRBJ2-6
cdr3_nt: TGCGCCAGCAGCTTGGGGGACAGCTCTGGGGCCAACGTCCTGACTTTC
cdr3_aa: CASSLGDSSGANVLTF

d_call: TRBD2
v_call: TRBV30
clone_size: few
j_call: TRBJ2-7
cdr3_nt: TGTGCCTGGAGTAGGACTAGCGGGCGTCTCTCCTACGAGCAGTACTTC
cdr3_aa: CAWSRTSGRLSYEQYF

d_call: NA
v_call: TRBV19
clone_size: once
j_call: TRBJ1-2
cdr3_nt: TGTGCCAGTAGTCGGCCCCGCGACAGGACCTATGGCTACACCTTC
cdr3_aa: CASSRPRDRTYGYTF

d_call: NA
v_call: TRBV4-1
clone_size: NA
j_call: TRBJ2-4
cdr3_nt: TGCGCCAGCAGCCAGCCGGCTAGGTCCCTGAACATTCAGTACTTC
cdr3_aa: CASSQPARSLNIQYF

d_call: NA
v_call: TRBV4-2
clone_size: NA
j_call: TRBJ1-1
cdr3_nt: TGTGCCAGCAGCCCCCAACTAACCATGGGGATGAACACTGAAGCTTTCTTT
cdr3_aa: CASSPQLTMGMNTEAFF

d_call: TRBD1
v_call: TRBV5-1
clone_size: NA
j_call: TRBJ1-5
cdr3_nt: TGCGCCAGCAGCACCAACAGGGGTCGTCAGCCCCAGCATTTT
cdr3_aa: CASSTNRGRQPQHF

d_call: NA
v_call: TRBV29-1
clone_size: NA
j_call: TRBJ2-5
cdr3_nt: TGCAGCGTGGTGACAGAGGAGACCCAGTACTTC
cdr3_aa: CSVVTEETQYF

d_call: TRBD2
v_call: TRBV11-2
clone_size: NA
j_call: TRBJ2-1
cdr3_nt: TGTGCCAGCAGCTTACGTCGGGAGGCCAATGAGCAGTTCTTC
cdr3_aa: CASSLRREANEQFF

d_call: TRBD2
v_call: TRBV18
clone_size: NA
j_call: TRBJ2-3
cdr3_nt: TGTGCCAGCTCACCAGTCTCGGCGGGGGGTCGGGGAGATACGCAGTATTTT
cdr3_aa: CASSPVSAGGRGDTQYF

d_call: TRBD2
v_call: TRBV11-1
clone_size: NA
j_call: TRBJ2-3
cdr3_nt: TGTGCCAGCAGACCTCCCCAGCGGGGGCCTTCCACAGATACGCAGTATTTT
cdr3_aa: CASRPPQRGPSTDTQYF

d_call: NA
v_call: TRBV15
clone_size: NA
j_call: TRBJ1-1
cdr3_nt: TGTGCCACCAGCAGAGATTTGGAGACAGGATTGAACACTGAAGCTTTCTTT
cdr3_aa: CATSRDLETGLNTEAFF

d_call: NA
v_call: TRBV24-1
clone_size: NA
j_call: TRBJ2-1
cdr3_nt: TGTGCCACCAGTGATTTCGCCGGGGCCACCTACAATGAGCAGTTCTTC
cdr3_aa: CATSDFAGATYNEQFF

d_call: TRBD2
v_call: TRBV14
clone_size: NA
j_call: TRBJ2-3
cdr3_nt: TGTGCCAGCAGCCTTTGGGGACTAGCGGGAACAGATACGCAGTATTTT
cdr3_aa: CASSLWGLAGTDTQYF

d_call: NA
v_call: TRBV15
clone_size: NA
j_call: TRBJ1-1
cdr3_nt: TGTGCCACCACCACCGGGGAAGGGAGCACTGAAGCTTTCTTT
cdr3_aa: CATTTGEGSTEAFF

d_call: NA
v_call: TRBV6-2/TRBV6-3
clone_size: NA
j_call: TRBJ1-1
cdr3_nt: TGTGCCAGCAGTTTCCGGGGCTACACTGAAGCTTTCTTT
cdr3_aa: CASSFRGYTEAFF

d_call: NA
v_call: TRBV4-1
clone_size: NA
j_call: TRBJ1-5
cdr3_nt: TGCGCCAGCAGCCCTACGGGGAAAAGTGGGAATCAGCCCCAGCATTTT
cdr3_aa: CASSPTGKSGNQPQHF

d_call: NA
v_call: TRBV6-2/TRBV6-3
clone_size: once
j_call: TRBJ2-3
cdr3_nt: TGTGCCAGCAGCCAGGACAGCCCCACATCCGATACGCAGTATTTT
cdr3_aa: CASSQDSPTSDTQYF

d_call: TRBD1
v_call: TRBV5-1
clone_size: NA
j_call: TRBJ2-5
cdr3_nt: TGCGCCAGCAGCAGGACAGGGATGGAGACCCAGTACTTC
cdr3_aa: CASSRTGMETQYF

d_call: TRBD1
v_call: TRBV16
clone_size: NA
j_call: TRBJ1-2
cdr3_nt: TGTGCCAGCAGCCAACAGCGACAGGGGGGGAGGAATGGCTACACCTTC
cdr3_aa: CASSQQRQGGRNGYTF

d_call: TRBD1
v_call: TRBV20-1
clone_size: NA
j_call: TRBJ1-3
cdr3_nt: TGCAGTGCTTGGACAGGGTCCGGAAACACCATATATTTT
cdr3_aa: CSAWTGSGNTIYF

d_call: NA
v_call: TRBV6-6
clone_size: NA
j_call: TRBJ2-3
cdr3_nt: TGTGCCAGCAGTTACTCAAGGGGCGGCGGGGCAGATACGCAGTATTTT
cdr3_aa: CASSYSRGGGADTQYF

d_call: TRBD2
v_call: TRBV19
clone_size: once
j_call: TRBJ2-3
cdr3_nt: TGTGCCAGTAGTATAGGACTAGCGGGAGGTGGAAATACGCAGTATTTT
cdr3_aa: CASSIGLAGGGNTQYF

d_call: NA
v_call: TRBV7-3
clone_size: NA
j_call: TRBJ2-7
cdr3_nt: TGTGCCAGCAGCCCCCGGGGAGCGCAGGGGTTGGACGAGCAGTACTTC
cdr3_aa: CASSPRGAQGLDEQYF

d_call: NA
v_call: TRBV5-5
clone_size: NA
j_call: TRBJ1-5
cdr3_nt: TGTGCCAGCAGCTTGGGGGGAGAAGGGGGTCAGCCCCAGCATTTT
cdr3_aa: CASSLGGEGGQPQHF

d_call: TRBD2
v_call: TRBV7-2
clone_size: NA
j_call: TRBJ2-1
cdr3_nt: TGTGCCAGCAGCACTGGACTAGCGGGAGCCGGGGGTTACAATGAGCAGTTCTTC
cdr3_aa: CASSTGLAGAGGYNEQFF

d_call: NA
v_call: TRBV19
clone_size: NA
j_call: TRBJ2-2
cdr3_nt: TGTGCCAGTAGTATACAACACAACACCGGGGAGCTGTTTTTT
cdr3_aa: CASSIQHNTGELFF

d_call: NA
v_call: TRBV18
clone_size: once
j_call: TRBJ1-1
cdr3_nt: TGTGCCAGCTCCGAGAGAAGGGGCCCGAACACTGAAGCTTTCTTT
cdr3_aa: CASSERRGPNTEAFF